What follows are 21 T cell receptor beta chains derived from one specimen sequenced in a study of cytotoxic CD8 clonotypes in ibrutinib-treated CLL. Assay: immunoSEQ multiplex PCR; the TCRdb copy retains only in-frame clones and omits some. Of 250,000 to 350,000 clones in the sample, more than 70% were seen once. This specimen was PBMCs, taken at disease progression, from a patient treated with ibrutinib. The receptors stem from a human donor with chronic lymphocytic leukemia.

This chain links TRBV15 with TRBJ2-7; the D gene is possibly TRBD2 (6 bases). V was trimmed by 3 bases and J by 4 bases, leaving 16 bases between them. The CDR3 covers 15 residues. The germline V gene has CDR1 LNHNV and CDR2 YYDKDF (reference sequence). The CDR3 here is CATSRAGTEGYEQYF. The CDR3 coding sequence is TGTGCCACCAGCAGGGCCGGGACGGAGGGTTACGAGCAGTACTTC.

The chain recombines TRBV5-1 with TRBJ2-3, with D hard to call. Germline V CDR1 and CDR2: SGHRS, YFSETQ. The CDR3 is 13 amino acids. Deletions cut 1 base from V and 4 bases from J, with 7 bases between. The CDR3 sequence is CASSLLVSDTQYF. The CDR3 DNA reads TGCGCCAGCAGCTTGCTAGTATCAGATACGCAGTATTTT.

The CDR3 coding sequence is TGTGCCAGTAGTATGGAGGGGCCAGATACGCAGTATTTT. It is translated as CASSMEGPDTQYF. V and J are TRBV19 and TRBJ2-3; tentative D call: TRBD2 (6 bases). The V end was cut by 3 bases, the J end by 4 bases, with 8 bases between. Germline lookup yields CDR1 LNHDA and CDR2 SQIVND (reference sequence). The CDR3 consists of 13 residues.

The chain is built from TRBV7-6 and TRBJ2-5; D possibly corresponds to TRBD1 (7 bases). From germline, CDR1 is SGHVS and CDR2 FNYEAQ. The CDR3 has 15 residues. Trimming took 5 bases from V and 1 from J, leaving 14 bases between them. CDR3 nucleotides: TGTGCCAGCAGCGCCCGACAGGGAGGCCAAGAGACCCAGTACTTC. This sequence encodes CASSARQGGQETQYF. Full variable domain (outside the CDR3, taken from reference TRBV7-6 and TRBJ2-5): GAGVSQSPRYKVTKRGQDVALRCDPISGHVSLYWYRQALGQGPEFLTYFNYEAQQDKSGLPNDRFSAERPEGSISTLTIQRTEQRDSAMYRCASSARQGGQETQYFGPGTRLLVL.

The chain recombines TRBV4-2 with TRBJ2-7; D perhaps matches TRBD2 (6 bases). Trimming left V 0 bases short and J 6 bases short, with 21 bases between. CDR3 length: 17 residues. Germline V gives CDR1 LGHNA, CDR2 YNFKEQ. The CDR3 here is CASSQDLGRQGLGEQYF. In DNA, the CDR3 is TGTGCCAGCAGCCAAGACTTGGGTAGGCAGGGACTTGGCGAGCAGTACTTC.

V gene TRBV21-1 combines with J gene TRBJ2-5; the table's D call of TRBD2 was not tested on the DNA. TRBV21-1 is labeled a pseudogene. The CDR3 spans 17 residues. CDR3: CASSKSASGIGQETQYF. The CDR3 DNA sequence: TGTGCCAGCAGCAAGTCGGCTAGCGGGATAGGCCAAGAGACCCAGTACTTC.

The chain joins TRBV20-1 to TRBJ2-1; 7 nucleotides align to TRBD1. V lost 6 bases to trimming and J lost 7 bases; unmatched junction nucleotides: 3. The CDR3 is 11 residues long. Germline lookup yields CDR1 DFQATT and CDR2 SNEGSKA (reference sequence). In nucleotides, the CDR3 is TGCAGTGCACCCAGGGGGAATGAGCAGTTCTTC. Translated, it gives CSAPRGNEQFF.

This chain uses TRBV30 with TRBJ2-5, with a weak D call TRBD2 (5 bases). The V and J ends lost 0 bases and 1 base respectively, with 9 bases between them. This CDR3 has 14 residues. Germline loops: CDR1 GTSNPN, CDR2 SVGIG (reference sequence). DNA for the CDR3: TGTGCCTGGAGTGTTAACGGGATCCAAGAGACCCAGTACTTC. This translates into CAWSVNGIQETQYF. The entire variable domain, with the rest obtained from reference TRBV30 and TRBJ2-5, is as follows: SQTIHQWPATLVQPVGSPLSLECTVEGTSNPNLYWYRQAAGRGLQLLFYSVGIGQISSEVPQNLSASRPQDRQFILSSKKLLLSDSGFYLCAWSVNGIQETQYFGPGTRLLVL.

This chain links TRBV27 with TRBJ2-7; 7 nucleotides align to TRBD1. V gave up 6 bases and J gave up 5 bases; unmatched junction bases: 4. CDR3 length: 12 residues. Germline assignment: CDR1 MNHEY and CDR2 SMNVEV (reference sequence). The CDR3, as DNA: TGTGCCAGCAGGGACAGGCGGAACGAGCAGTACTTC. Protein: CASRDRRNEQYF.

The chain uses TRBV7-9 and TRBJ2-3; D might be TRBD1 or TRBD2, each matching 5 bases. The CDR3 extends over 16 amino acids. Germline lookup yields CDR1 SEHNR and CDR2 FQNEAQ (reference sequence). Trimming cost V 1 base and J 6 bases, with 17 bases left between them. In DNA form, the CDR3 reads TGTGCCAGCAGCTTAGTCGGGGCCCAGGACCCGGATACGCAGTATTTT. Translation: CASSLVGAQDPDTQYF.

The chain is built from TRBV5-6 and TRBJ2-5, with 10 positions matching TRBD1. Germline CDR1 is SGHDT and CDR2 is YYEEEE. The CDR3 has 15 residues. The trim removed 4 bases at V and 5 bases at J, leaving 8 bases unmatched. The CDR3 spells CASSRPGQGTETQYF. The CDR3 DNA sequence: TGTGCCAGCAGCCGGCCGGGACAGGGGACGGAGACCCAGTACTTC.

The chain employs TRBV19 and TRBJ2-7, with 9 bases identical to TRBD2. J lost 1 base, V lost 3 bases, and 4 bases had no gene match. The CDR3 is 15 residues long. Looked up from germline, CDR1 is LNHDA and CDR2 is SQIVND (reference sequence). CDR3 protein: CASSILAGGSYEQYF. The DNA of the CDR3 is TGTGCCAGTAGTATCTTGGCGGGAGGGTCCTACGAGCAGTACTTC.

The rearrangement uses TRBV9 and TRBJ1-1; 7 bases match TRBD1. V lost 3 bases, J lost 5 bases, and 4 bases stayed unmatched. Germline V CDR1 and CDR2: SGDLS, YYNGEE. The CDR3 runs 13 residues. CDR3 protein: CASSETGRTEAFF. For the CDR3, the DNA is TGTGCCAGCAGCGAGACAGGGAGAACTGAAGCTTTCTTT.

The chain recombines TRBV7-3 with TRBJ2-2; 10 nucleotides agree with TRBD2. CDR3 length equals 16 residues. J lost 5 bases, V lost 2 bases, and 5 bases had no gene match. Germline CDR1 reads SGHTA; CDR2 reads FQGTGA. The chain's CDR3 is CASSLGSGRGTGELFF. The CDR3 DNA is TGTGCCAGCAGCTTAGGCAGCGGGAGGGGTACCGGGGAGCTGTTTTTT.

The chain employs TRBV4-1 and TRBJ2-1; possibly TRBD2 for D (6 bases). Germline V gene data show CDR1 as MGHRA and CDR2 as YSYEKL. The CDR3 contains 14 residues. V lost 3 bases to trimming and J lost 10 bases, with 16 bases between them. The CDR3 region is CASSQPGLIYEQFF. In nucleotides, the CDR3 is TGCGCCAGCAGCCAGCCGGGACTGATTTACGAGCAGTTCTTC.

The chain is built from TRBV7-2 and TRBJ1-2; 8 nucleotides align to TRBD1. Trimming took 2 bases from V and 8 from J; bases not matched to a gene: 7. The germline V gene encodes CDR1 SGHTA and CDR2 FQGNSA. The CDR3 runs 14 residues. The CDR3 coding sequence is TGTGCCAGCAGCTTATGGTCCAGGGGGCACGGCTACACCTTC. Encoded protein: CASSLWSRGHGYTF. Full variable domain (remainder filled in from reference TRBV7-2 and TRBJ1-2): GAGVSQSPSNKVTEKGKDVELRCDPISGHTALYWYRQSLGQGLEFLIYFQGNSAPDKSGLPSDRFSAERTGGSVSTLTIQRTQQEDSAVYLCASSLWSRGHGYTFGSGTRLTVV.

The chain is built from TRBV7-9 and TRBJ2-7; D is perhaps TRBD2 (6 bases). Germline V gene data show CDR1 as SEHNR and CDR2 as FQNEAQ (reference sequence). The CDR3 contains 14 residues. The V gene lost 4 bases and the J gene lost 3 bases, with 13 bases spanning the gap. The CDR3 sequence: CASSSGTGVYEQYF. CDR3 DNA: TGTGCCAGCAGCTCCGGGACTGGAGTCTACGAGCAGTACTTC.

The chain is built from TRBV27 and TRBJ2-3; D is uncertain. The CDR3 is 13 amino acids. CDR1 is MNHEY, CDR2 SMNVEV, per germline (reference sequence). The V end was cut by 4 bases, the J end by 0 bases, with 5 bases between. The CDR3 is CASSSSSTDTQYF. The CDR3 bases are TGTGCCAGCAGTTCTAGTAGCACAGATACGCAGTATTTT.

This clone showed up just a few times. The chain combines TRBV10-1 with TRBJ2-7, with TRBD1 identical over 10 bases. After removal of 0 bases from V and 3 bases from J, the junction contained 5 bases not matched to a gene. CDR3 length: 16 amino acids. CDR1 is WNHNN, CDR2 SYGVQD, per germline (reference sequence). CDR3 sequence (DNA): TGCGCCAGCAGTGAGTCGACAGGGGGCTCCCTCTACGAGCAGTACTTC. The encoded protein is CASSESTGGSLYEQYF.

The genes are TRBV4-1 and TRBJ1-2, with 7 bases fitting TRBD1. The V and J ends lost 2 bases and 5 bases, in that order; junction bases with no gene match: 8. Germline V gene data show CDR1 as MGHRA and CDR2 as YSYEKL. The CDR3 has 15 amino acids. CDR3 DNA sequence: TGCGCCAGCAGCCAACCAAGGACAGGACTGTATGGCTACACCTTC. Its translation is CASSQPRTGLYGYTF.

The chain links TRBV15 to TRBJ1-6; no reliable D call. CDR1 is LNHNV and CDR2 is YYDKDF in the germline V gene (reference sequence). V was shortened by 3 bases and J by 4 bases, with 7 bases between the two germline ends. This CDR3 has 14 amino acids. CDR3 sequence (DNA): TGTGCCACCAGCAGTCACAGATATAATTCACCCCTCCACTTT. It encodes CATSSHRYNSPLHF. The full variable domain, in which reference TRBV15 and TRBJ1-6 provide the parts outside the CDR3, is DAMVIQNPRYQVTQFGKPVTLSCSQTLNHNVMYWYQQKSSQAPKLLFHYYDKDFNNEADTPDNFQSRRPNTSFCFLDIRSPGLGDTAMYLCATSSHRYNSPLHFGNGTRLTVT.